One sample yielded the 7 T cell receptor beta chains listed below, sequenced in a study of sequential checkpoint blockade in melanoma. Treatment: randomized to nivolumab then ipilimumab (arm A) or the reverse (arm B). Generated by immunoSEQ multiplex PCR, the TCRdb table keeps only in-frame clones and is missing some. This repertoire shows approximately 23,000 clones, 65% to 90% found once; its top ten account for 27%. The sample consisted of CD8+ T cells sorted from blood (inferred from file names), taken from a patient given nivolumab and ipilimumab in sequence. The receptor set was obtained from a human donor with melanoma.

This clone was found a few times. A read error may produce the germline difference seen at one junction end. This chain links TRBV7-8 with TRBJ2-7; D gene uncertain. Germline CDR1 SGHVS, CDR2 FQNEAQ. The CDR3 has 13 amino acids. The CDR3 nucleotides are TGTGCCTGCAGCCTAAGGCAGGCATACGAGCAGTACTTC. Translating it yields CACSLRQAYEQYF.

The rearrangement uses TRBV6-6 and TRBJ2-2; TRBD2 might be the D (6 bases). The CDR3 length is 15 residues. Germline loops: CDR1 MNHNY, CDR2 SVGAGI (reference sequence). Trimming took off 2 bases at V and 5 bases at J, with 12 bases between the two ends. The CDR3 nucleotides read TGTGCCAGCAGTTACGGCGGGGAGGTGACCGGGGAGCTGTTTTTT. Its translation is CASSYGGEVTGELFF.

This clone was detected only a few times. The chain links TRBV7-9 to TRBJ1-4, with D perhaps TRBD1 (5 bases). Trimming cost V 0 bases and J 10 bases, with 15 bases left between them. CDR3 length equals 15 residues. Germline CDR1 is SEHNR and CDR2 is FQNEAQ (reference sequence). The CDR3 sequence: CASSLASGGDGKLFF. The CDR3 bases are TGTGCCAGCAGCTTAGCCTCGGGGGGAGATGGAAAACTGTTTTTT.

The J gene is TRBJ2-5, the V gene TRBV29-1; the match to TRBD2 covers 10 bases. The CDR3 loop spans 10 amino acids. Trimming at V came to 6 bases and at J to 11 bases, leaving 3 bases not matched to a gene. The germline CDR1 and CDR2 sequences are SQVTM and ANQGSEA. Written as DNA, the CDR3 is TGCAGCGTACTAGCGGGATTGCAGTACTTC. It yields the protein CSVLAGLQYF.

The V gene is TRBV29-1, the J gene TRBJ2-7; 7 bases match TRBD1. Germline V gene sequence: CDR1 SQVTM, CDR2 ANQGSEA. V shed 3 bases and J 7 bases; nucleotides not matched to a gene: 6. This CDR3 has 12 residues. The CDR3 spells CSVETGFGEQYF. For the CDR3, the DNA is TGCAGCGTTGAGACAGGGTTCGGGGAGCAGTACTTC.

The CDR3 DNA follows: TGTGCCAGCAGCCCCCTAGCCTACTCCTACGAGCAGTACTTC. This sequence encodes CASSPLAYSYEQYF. This chain connects TRBV27 to TRBJ2-7; possibly TRBD2 for D (5 bases). Trimming took off 6 bases at V and 0 bases at J, with 12 bases between the two ends. This CDR3 has 14 residues. CDR1 is MNHEY and CDR2 is SMNVEV in the germline V gene (reference sequence).

The CDR3 coding sequence is TGCGCCAGCACTCAAACCGGGACTAGCTTCCCGGATACGCAGTATTTT. Translation: CASTQTGTSFPDTQYF. The chain couples TRBV4-1 to TRBJ2-3, with TRBD2 identical over 9 bases. The germline gives CDR1 MGHRA, CDR2 YSYEKL. The trim removed 7 bases at V and 6 bases at J, leaving 14 bases unmatched. CDR3 size: 16 residues.